The source of this TCR beta chain is a study of T cell responses to AZD1222 COVID-19 vaccine. General observations from the study: AZD1222 recipients seropositive at baseline numbered only six or seven. None of the repertoires were sampled until the peak T cell response had passed. Regions 160-218 and 743-854 held dominance among vaccine-associated CD4 TCRs, which spanned spike.

Sequencing used immunoSEQ multiplex PCR; TCRdb keeps in-frame clones, though not all of them. Of about 120,000 clones detected, 85% to 95% appear once; the ten largest clones hold approximately 5.1%. Notes on this clone: What it binds is not known.

This CDR3 contains 13 residues. With 1 base removed from V and 11 bases from J, the gap between germline ends came to 14 bases. Second-dose timings of about 4 or about 12 weeks were pooled. The rearrangement uses TRBV12-3 or TRBV12-4 and TRBJ1-1; D is ambiguous. Sequenced material: peripheral blood, taken 28 days after the second AZD1222 dose. The sequence was collected from an adult who received the AZD1222 COVID-19 vaccine. The CDR3 here is CASSLGGVLGAFF. The CDR3 DNA follows: TGTGCCAGCAGTTTAGGGGGAGTATTGGGGGCTTTCTTT.